These 18 T cell receptor beta chains share one sample of origin, sequenced in a study of blood T cell repertoires in COVID-19. Generated by immunoSEQ multiplex PCR, the TCRdb table keeps only in-frame clones and is missing some. Of 150,000 to 200,000 clones detected, about 86% appear once; the ten largest clones hold roughly 4%. The sample consisted of peripheral blood. The receptors originated from a woman aged 70-85 years with acute or convalescent COVID-19.

This clone was counted a single time. J is TRBJ1-1 and V is TRBV9; D uncertain. Looked up from germline, CDR1 is SGDLS and CDR2 is YYNGEE. The CDR3 is made up of 13 amino acids. Trimming removed 4 bases at V and 1 base at J, with 8 bases between. The CDR3 nucleotides read TGTGCCAGCAGCCTCCACAAGAACACTGAAGCTTTCTTT. Translation: CASSLHKNTEAFF.

The chain recombines TRBV4-2 with TRBJ2-7; 7 nucleotides match TRBD2. The V gene's germline CDR1 is LGHNA and CDR2 YNFKEQ. The V segment lost 0 bases and the J segment 5 bases; nucleotides outside the gene matches: 13. The CDR3 contains 17 residues. The CDR3: CASSQDKRLASRHEQYF. The CDR3 DNA reads TGTGCCAGCAGCCAAGATAAGAGACTAGCTAGCAGACACGAGCAGTACTTC.

The V and J genes are TRBV20-1 and TRBJ2-7; no definite D call. CDR1 DFQATT and CDR2 SNEGSKA come from the germline V gene (reference sequence). Trimming removed 4 bases from V and 5 bases from J, with 9 bases in between. The CDR3 length is 11 residues. The CDR3, as DNA: TGCAGTGCTAAAGCAGGCCACGAGCAGTACTTC. Translated, it gives CSAKAGHEQYF.

V gene TRBV15 combines with J gene TRBJ2-3, with TRBD1 matching 9 bases. Trimming took 5 bases from V and 3 from J; bases not matched to a gene: 6. This CDR3 has 15 amino acids. Per the germline V gene, CDR1 is LNHNV and CDR2 is YYDKDF (reference sequence). CDR3 in DNA: TGTGCCACCAGCCGGACAGGGGAACGGACAGATACGCAGTATTTT. Its protein is CATSRTGERTDTQYF.

This rearrangement joins TRBV2 to TRBJ1-2; D is uncertain. The CDR3 covers 11 residues. Germline V gene sequence: CDR1 SNHLY, CDR2 FYNNEI. Trimming took off 6 bases at V and 5 bases at J, with 7 bases between the two ends. CDR3 in DNA: TGTGCCAGCAGCCGTTCTTATGGCTACACCTTC. Encoded protein: CASSRSYGYTF.

The chain carries TRBV15 and TRBJ1-3, with a weak D call TRBD1 (6 bases). Trimming removed 3 bases from V and 0 bases from J, with 24 bases in between. From germline, CDR1 is LNHNV and CDR2 YYDKDF (reference sequence). The CDR3 runs 20 residues. CDR3 sequence reads: CATSSDRMGSGDPSGNTIYF. In DNA, the CDR3 is TGTGCCACCAGCAGCGATAGGATGGGGTCAGGGGATCCCTCTGGAAACACCATATATTTT.

This clone has more than one count but fewer than ten. This chain links TRBV19 with TRBJ1-5; weak D call: TRBD1 (5 bases). This CDR3 spans 16 amino acids. Between the trimmed V and J ends, which lost 1 base and 2 bases, there was a span of 12 bases. Germline V CDR1 and CDR2: LNHDA, SQIVND (reference sequence). CDR3: CASSIVGPGGNQPQHF. CDR3 bases: TGTGCCAGTAGTATAGTGGGGCCGGGTGGCAATCAGCCCCAGCATTTT.

The chain uses TRBV5-6 and TRBJ2-3; 7 bases are a match to TRBD2. Trimming cost V 4 bases and J 0 bases; bases outside gene matches: 8. This CDR3 contains 16 residues. Germline lookup yields CDR1 SGHDT and CDR2 YYEEEE. As DNA, the CDR3 is TGTGCCAGCAGCCCTTTACTAGCGAGGAGCACAGATACGCAGTATTTT. It translates to CASSPLLARSTDTQYF.

This chain joins TRBV4-3 and TRBJ2-7; 9 nucleotides agree with TRBD1. Germline loops: CDR1 LGHNA, CDR2 YSLEER. V lost 0 bases to trimming and J lost 5 bases; unmatched junction nucleotides: 5. There are 15 residues in the CDR3. DNA for the CDR3: TGCGCCAGCAGCCAAGACTACCGGGACAGGGACGAGCAGTACTTC. It translates to CASSQDYRDRDEQYF.

The V and J genes are TRBV4-2 and TRBJ2-1; 9 nucleotides match TRBD2. J lost 9 bases, V lost 9 bases, and 9 bases had no gene match. The germline V gene has CDR1 LGHNA and CDR2 YNFKEQ. This CDR3 is 13 amino acids long. Here the CDR3 DNA reads TGTGCCAGTACTTTAGCGGGAGCCGTTGAGCAGTTCTTC. Translation: CASTLAGAVEQFF.

V is TRBV4-3 and J is TRBJ1-2; tentative D call: TRBD1 (5 bases). This CDR3 spans 16 amino acids. Trimming removed 1 base from V and 4 bases from J, with 16 bases in between. Germline V lookup: CDR1 LGHNA, CDR2 YSLEER. The CDR3 sequence is CASSQGQSPPVYGYTF. The CDR3 region has the DNA TGCGCCAGCAGCCAAGGACAGTCCCCACCCGTCTATGGCTACACCTTC.

The chain is built from TRBV18 and TRBJ1-1; a possible D gene is TRBD1 (6 bases). This CDR3 contains 14 residues. The V gene's germline CDR1 is KGHSH and CDR2 LQKENI. V lost 1 base and J lost 1, with 7 bases in between. Here the CDR3 DNA reads TGTGCCAGCTCACCACGACAGGAGAACACTGAAGCTTTCTTT. Translated, it gives CASSPRQENTEAFF.

This clone was seen a handful of times. The chain is built from TRBV11-2 and TRBJ1-2; 9 nucleotides line up with TRBD1. The V segment lost 6 bases and the J segment 4 bases; nucleotides outside the gene matches: 6. This CDR3 has 14 residues. CDR1 and CDR2 from the germline V gene are SGHAT and FQNNGV. The CDR3 sequence is CASRGQGSSYGYTF. In nucleotides, the CDR3 is TGTGCCAGCAGAGGACAGGGGAGCTCCTATGGCTACACCTTC.

Written as DNA, the CDR3 is TGTGCCAGCAGCCCTATACTAGCGGGAAACACCGGGGAGCTGTTTTTT. This sequence encodes CASSPILAGNTGELFF. This chain uses TRBV2 with TRBJ2-2; TRBD2 matches at 10 bases. The CDR3 is made up of 16 amino acids. V was pared by 6 bases and J by 2 bases, with 6 bases of the junction left unmatched. From germline, CDR1 is SNHLY and CDR2 FYNNEI.

This clone was picked up a small number of times. The genes are TRBV9 and TRBJ1-6; perhaps TRBD1 as D (6 bases). V lost 3 bases, J lost 7 bases, and 14 bases lay in between. This CDR3 has 15 residues. Germline CDR1 reads SGDLS; CDR2 reads YYNGEE. CDR3 DNA sequence: TGTGCCAGCAGCGCACTGGACAGCCCAAATTCACCCCTCCACTTT. Encoded protein: CASSALDSPNSPLHF.

The chain has TRBV12-3 or TRBV12-4 and TRBJ1-2, with D perhaps matching TRBD1 (6 bases). V lost 5 bases and J lost 7, with 8 bases in between. There are 11 residues in the CDR3. CDR3 sequence reads: CASSTRGGYTF. CDR3 sequence (DNA): TGTGCCAGCAGTACCAGGGGTGGCTACACCTTC.

The table lists this clone with a count of one. CDR3 sequence reads: CASSLRGLVRGTLGNQPQHF. The CDR3 DNA sequence: TGTGCCAGCAGTTTAAGGGGGCTTGTCAGGGGAACCCTGGGCAATCAGCCCCAGCATTTT. The V call is TRBV27, the J call TRBJ1-5; 7 positions match TRBD1. With 2 bases clipped from V and 2 bases from J, the junction kept 18 bases outside the gene matches. Germline V gene data show CDR1 as MNHEY and CDR2 as SMNVEV (reference sequence). The CDR3 is made up of 20 amino acids.

The chain combines TRBV10-3 with TRBJ1-5; D gene unclear. With 0 bases removed from V and 7 bases from J, the gap between germline ends came to 10 bases. The CDR3 consists of 14 residues. The germline gives CDR1 ENHRY, CDR2 SYGVKD. The CDR3 spells CAISESNGFQPQHF. In nucleotides, the CDR3 is TGTGCCATCAGTGAGTCGAACGGGTTCCAGCCCCAGCATTTT.